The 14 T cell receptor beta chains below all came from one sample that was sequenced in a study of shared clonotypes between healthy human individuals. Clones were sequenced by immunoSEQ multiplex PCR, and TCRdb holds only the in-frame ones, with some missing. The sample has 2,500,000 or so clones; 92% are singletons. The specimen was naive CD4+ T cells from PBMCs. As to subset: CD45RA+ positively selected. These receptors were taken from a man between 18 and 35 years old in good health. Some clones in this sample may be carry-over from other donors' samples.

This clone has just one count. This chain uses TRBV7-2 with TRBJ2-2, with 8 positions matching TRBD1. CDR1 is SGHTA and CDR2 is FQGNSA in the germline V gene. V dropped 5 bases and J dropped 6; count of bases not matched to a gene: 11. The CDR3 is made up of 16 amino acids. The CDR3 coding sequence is TGTGCCAGCAGCCTGCTAGGACAGGGTGGGCCCGGGGAGCTGTTTTTT. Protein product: CASSLLGQGGPGELFF.

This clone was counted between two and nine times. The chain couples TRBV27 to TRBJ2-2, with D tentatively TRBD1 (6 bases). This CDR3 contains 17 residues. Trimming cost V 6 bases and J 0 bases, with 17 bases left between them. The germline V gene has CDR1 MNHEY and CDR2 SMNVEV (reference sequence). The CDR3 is CASRALAGGANTGELFF. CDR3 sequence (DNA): TGTGCCAGCAGGGCCCTAGCTGGGGGCGCGAACACCGGGGAGCTGTTTTTT.

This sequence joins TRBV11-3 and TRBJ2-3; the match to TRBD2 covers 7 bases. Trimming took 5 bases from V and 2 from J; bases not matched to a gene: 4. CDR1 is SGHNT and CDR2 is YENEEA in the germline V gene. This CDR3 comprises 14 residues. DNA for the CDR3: TGTGCCAGCAGCCGCCGGGGGGACACAGATACGCAGTATTTT. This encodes CASSRRGDTDTQYF.

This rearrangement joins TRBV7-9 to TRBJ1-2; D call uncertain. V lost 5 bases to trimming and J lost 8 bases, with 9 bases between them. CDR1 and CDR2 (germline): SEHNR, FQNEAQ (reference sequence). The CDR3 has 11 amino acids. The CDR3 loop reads CASSPDDGYTF. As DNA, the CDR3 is TGTGCCAGCAGCCCCGACGACGGCTACACCTTC.

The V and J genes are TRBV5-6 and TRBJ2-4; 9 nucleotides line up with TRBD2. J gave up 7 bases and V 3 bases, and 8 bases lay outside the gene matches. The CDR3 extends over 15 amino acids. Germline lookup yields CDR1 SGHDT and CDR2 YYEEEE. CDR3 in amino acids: CASSSWGGRVNIQYF. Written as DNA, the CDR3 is TGTGCCAGCAGCTCATGGGGCGGGAGGGTCAACATTCAGTACTTC.

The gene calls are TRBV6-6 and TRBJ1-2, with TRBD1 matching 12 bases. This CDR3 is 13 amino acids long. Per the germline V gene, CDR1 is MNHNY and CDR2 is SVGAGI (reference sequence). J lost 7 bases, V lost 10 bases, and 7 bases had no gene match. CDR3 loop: CATDPGQGAGYTF. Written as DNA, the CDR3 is TGTGCCACCGATCCGGGACAGGGGGCTGGCTACACCTTC.

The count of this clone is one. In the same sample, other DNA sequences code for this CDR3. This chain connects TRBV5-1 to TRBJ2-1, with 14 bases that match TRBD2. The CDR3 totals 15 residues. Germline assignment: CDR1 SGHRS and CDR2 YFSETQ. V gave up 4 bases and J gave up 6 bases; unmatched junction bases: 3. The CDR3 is CASSEGLAGGNEQFF. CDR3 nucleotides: TGCGCCAGCAGCGAAGGACTAGCGGGAGGCAATGAGCAGTTCTTC.

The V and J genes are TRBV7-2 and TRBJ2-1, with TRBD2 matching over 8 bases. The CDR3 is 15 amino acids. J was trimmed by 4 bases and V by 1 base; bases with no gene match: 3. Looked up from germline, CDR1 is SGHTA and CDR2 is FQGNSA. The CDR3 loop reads CASSLVLAAYNEQFF. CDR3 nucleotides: TGTGCCAGCAGCTTAGTACTAGCGGCATACAATGAGCAGTTCTTC. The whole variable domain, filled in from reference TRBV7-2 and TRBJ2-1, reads GAGVSQSPSNKVTEKGKDVELRCDPISGHTALYWYRQSLGQGLEFLIYFQGNSAPDKSGLPSDRFSAERTGGSVSTLTIQRTQQEDSAVYLCASSLVLAAYNEQFFGPGTRLTVL.

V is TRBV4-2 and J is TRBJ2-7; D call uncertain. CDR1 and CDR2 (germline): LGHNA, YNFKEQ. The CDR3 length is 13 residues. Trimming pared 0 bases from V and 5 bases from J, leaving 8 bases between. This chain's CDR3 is CASSQDPADEQYF. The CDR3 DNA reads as TGTGCCAGCAGCCAAGACCCGGCGGACGAGCAGTACTTC.

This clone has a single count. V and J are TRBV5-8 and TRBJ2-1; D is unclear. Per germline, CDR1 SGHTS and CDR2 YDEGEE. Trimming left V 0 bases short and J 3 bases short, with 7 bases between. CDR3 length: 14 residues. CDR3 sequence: CASSLGELYNEQFF. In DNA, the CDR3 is TGTGCCAGCAGCTTGGGAGAGCTCTACAATGAGCAGTTCTTC.

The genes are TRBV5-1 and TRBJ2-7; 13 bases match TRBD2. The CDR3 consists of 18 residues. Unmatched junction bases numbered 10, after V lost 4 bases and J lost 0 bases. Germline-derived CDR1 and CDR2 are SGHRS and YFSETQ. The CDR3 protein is CASSIGGTSGVSSYEQYF. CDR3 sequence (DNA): TGCGCCAGCAGCATAGGTGGGACTAGCGGGGTTAGCTCCTACGAGCAGTACTTC.

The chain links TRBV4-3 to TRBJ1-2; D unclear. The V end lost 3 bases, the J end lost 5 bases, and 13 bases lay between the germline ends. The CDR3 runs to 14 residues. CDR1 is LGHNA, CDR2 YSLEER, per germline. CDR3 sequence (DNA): TGCGCCAGCAGCCACCCGACGTCCCCGTATGGCTACACCTTC. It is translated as CASSHPTSPYGYTF.

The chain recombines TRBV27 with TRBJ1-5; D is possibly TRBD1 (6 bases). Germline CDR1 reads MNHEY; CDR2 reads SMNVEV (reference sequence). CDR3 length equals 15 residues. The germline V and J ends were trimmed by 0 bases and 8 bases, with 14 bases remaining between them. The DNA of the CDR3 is TGTGCCAGCAGTTTATCCCCCACAGGGCGGAAGCCCCAGCATTTT. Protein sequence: CASSLSPTGRKPQHF.

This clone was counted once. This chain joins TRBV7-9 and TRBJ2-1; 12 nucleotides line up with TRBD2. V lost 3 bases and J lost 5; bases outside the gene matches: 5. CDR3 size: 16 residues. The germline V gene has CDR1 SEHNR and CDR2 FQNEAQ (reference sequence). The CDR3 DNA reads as TGTGCCAGCAGCTTGGCTAGCGGGAGGGTCAACAATGAGCAGTTCTTC. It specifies CASSLASGRVNNEQFF.